Shown below are 21 T cell receptor beta chains from a single sample sequenced in a study of shared clonotypes between healthy human individuals. TCRdb keeps only in-frame clones here, not all; method: immunoSEQ multiplex PCR. The table includes more than 2 million clones, 95% detected once. The source material was naive CD4+ T cells sorted from blood. This sample's subset: CD45RA+ positively selected. These receptors came from a man aged 18 to 30 in good health.

Comments on this clone: Other DNA sequences within the sample encode an identical CDR3. The chain recombines TRBV7-2 with TRBJ1-5, with 9 positions matching TRBD1. The CDR3 is 15 residues long. Germline-derived CDR1 and CDR2 are SGHTA and FQGNSA. With V trimmed by 1 base and J by 4 bases, 2 bases remained unmatched. The CDR3 sequence is CASSLGGTGNQPQHF. CDR3 bases: TGTGCCAGCAGCTTAGGCGGGACAGGGAATCAGCCCCAGCATTTT.

This clone occurred once. This sequence joins TRBV27 and TRBJ2-6; D is perhaps TRBD1 (6 bases). The CDR3 covers 16 residues. Germline assignment: CDR1 MNHEY and CDR2 SMNVEV (reference sequence). V was cut by 5 bases and J by 1 base, with 12 bases left in between. The DNA of the CDR3 is TGTGCCAGCAGTATCGGGACACTTTCTGGGGCCAACGTCCTGACTTTC. Amino acids: CASSIGTLSGANVLTF.

This chain uses TRBV6-5 with TRBJ2-3; TRBD2 is a possible D gene (6 bases). The ends were cut back, 6 bases at V and 0 bases at J, with 13 bases in the middle. This CDR3 contains 15 residues. The germline gives CDR1 MNHEY, CDR2 SVGAGI. The DNA of the CDR3 is TGTGCCAGCAGGGAGGCGGGGACTAGCACAGATACGCAGTATTTT. As protein: CASREAGTSTDTQYF.

Of note for this clone: The sample holds other DNA sequences that translate to the same CDR3. The chain carries TRBV5-4 and TRBJ1-5; D remains ambiguous. CDR3 size: 13 residues. V lost 4 bases and J 3 bases, leaving 8 bases between the germline ends. CDR1 is SGHNT, CDR2 YYREEE, per germline (reference sequence). The CDR3 coding sequence is TGTGCCAGCAGCCCTGACTCCAATCAGCCCCAGCATTTT. It specifies CASSPDSNQPQHF.

The rearrangement links TRBV9 to TRBJ1-3, with D perhaps matching TRBD1 (5 bases). Per the germline V gene, CDR1 is SGDLS and CDR2 is YYNGEE. The V end was cut by 0 bases, the J end by 2 bases, with 12 bases between. The CDR3 length is 16 residues. The CDR3 protein is CASSVGDPGAGNTIYF. The CDR3 DNA follows: TGTGCCAGCAGCGTAGGGGACCCAGGCGCTGGAAACACCATATATTTT. Full variable domain (missing parts from reference TRBV9 and TRBJ1-3): DSGVTQTPKHLITATGQRVTLRCSPRSGDLSVYWYQQSLDQGLQFLIQYYNGEERAKGNILERFSAQQFPDLHSELNLSSLELGDSALYFCASSVGDPGAGNTIYFGEGSWLTVV.

The chain joins TRBV7-9 to TRBJ2-3; TRBD2 agrees at 8 bases. CDR3 length: 19 amino acids. Germline-derived CDR1 and CDR2 are SEHNR and FQNEAQ (reference sequence). J gave up 2 bases and V 2 bases, and 15 bases lay outside the gene matches. CDR3 loop: CASSLIGLTLAEFTDTQYF. CDR3 bases: TGTGCCAGCAGCTTAATCGGTTTGACACTAGCGGAGTTCACAGATACGCAGTATTTT. The variable domain in full, with the rest retrieved from reference TRBV7-9 and TRBJ2-3, is DTGVSQNPRHKITKRGQNVTFRCDPISEHNRLYWYRQTLGQGPEFLTYFQNEAQLEKSRLLSDRFSAERPKGSFSTLEIQRTEQGDSAMYLCASSLIGLTLAEFTDTQYFGPGTRLTVL.

This chain uses TRBV27 with TRBJ1-6; tentatively, D is TRBD1 (5 bases). This CDR3 has 14 residues. Germline lookup yields CDR1 MNHEY and CDR2 SMNVEV (reference sequence). V lost 3 bases and J 10 bases, leaving 13 bases between the germline ends. The DNA for the CDR3 is TGTGCCAGCAGTTTTCAGGGAGCGGGATCACCCCTCCACTTT. It codes for CASSFQGAGSPLHF.

The CDR3 spells CASSRWTDGEAFF. The CDR3 DNA reads TGTGCCAGCTCACGATGGACAGATGGCGAAGCTTTCTTT. This chain connects TRBV18 to TRBJ1-1, with D tentatively TRBD1 (6 bases). The CDR3 has 13 residues. Per the germline V gene, CDR1 is KGHSH and CDR2 is LQKENI. The V end was cut by 4 bases, the J end by 8 bases, with 14 bases between.

The genes are TRBV30 and TRBJ2-7, with D hard to call. Between the trimmed V and J ends, which lost 3 bases and 3 bases, there was a span of 12 bases. Germline V gene sequence: CDR1 GTSNPN, CDR2 SVGIG (reference sequence). This CDR3 has 13 amino acids. The CDR3 here is CAWSPGPSYEQYF. In nucleotides, the CDR3 is TGTGCCTGGAGCCCGGGTCCAAGCTACGAGCAGTACTTC.

The chain combines TRBV4-3 with TRBJ1-2; 8 nucleotides align to TRBD1. The V segment lost 3 bases and the J segment 13 bases; nucleotides outside the gene matches: 10. CDR1 and CDR2 (germline): LGHNA, YSLEER. The length of the CDR3 is 13 residues. CDR3 bases: TGCGCCAGCAGCCATGACAGGGGCGGGTTGGGCACCTTC. Amino acid sequence: CASSHDRGGLGTF.

V gene TRBV7-2 combines with J gene TRBJ2-2; 7 bases align to TRBD2. The germline CDR1 and CDR2 sequences are SGHTA and FQGNSA. The CDR3 has 13 amino acids. The V and J ends lost 10 bases and 1 base, in that order; junction bases with no gene match: 3. CDR3 nucleotides: TGTGCCACCTGGACTAGGAACACCGGGGAGCTGTTTTTT. It translates to CATWTRNTGELFF. The full variable domain, completed using reference TRBV7-2 and TRBJ2-2, is GAGVSQSPSNKVTEKGKDVELRCDPISGHTALYWYRQSLGQGLEFLIYFQGNSAPDKSGLPSDRFSAERTGGSVSTLTIQRTQQEDSAVYLCATWTRNTGELFFGEGSRLTVL.

The chain links TRBV5-1 to TRBJ1-6, with 7 bases lining up with TRBD1. Unmatched junction bases numbered 10, after V lost 4 bases and J lost 9 bases. The CDR3 extends over 15 amino acids. The germline V gene encodes CDR1 SGHRS and CDR2 YFSETQ. As DNA, the CDR3 is TGCGCCAGCAGCCCCGGGACAGTGGACAGTTCACCCCTCCACTTT. Its translation is CASSPGTVDSSPLHF. The variable domain in full, with the rest retrieved from reference TRBV5-1 and TRBJ1-6, is KAGVTQTPRYLIKTRGQQVTLSCSPISGHRSVSWYQQTPGQGLQFLFEYFSETQRNKGNFPGRFSGRQFSNSRSEMNVSTLELGDSALYLCASSPGTVDSSPLHFGNGTRLTVT.

The chain combines TRBV6-5 with TRBJ2-7; 9 bases are a match to TRBD2. CDR1 is MNHEY and CDR2 is SVGAGI in the germline V gene. The J segment lost 3 bases and the V segment lost 2 bases, leaving 5 bases of the junction unmatched. The CDR3 spans 15 residues. Here the CDR3 DNA reads TGTGCCAGCAGTTACCGCGGGGGGGCCATCTACGAGCAGTACTTC. Its translation: CASSYRGGAIYEQYF.

With regard to this clone: Other nucleotide sequences from this sample produce the same CDR3. The rearrangement links TRBV15 to TRBJ1-5; tentative D call: TRBD1 (5 bases). Per the germline V gene, CDR1 is LNHNV and CDR2 is YYDKDF (reference sequence). Trimming left V 0 bases short and J 3 bases short, with 9 bases between. CDR3 length: 15 amino acids. CDR3 coding DNA: TGTGCCACCAGCAGAGATCGGGGGTACAATCAGCCCCAGCATTTT. As protein: CATSRDRGYNQPQHF. The variable domain in full, with the rest retrieved from reference TRBV15 and TRBJ1-5, is DAMVIQNPRYQVTQFGKPVTLSCSQTLNHNVMYWYQQKSSQAPKLLFHYYDKDFNNEADTPDNFQSRRPNTSFCFLDIRSPGLGDTAMYLCATSRDRGYNQPQHFGDGTRLSIL.

V usage is TRBV7-2 and J usage is TRBJ2-5, with D possibly matching TRBD2 (7 bases). The germline V gene encodes CDR1 SGHTA and CDR2 FQGNSA. This CDR3 has 12 amino acids. Trimming pared 5 bases from V and 9 bases from J, leaving 13 bases between. DNA of the CDR3: TGTGCCAGCAGCCCCCAGGGGAGGGCCCAGTACTTC. This encodes CASSPQGRAQYF.

The V call is TRBV5-4, the J call TRBJ2-7, with 7 nucleotides matching TRBD1. V lost 2 bases to trimming and J lost 3 bases; unmatched junction nucleotides: 8. CDR3 length: 15 residues. The germline CDR1 and CDR2 sequences are SGHNT and YYREEE (reference sequence). CDR3 DNA sequence: TGTGCCAGCAGCTTACAGGGGCCACCCCTCTACGAGCAGTACTTC. Protein sequence: CASSLQGPPLYEQYF.

This clone was observed a handful of times. Other DNA sequences from this sample encode an identical CDR3 as well. CDR3 coding DNA: TGTGCCATCAGTCCGGGACAGACTAACTATGGCTACACCTTC. It yields the protein CAISPGQTNYGYTF. V usage is TRBV10-3 and J usage is TRBJ1-2; 7 bases align to TRBD1. After removal of 5 bases from V and 0 bases from J, the junction contained 3 bases not matched to a gene. The V gene's germline CDR1 is ENHRY and CDR2 SYGVKD. CDR3 length: 14 amino acids.

This sequence joins TRBV9 and TRBJ1-1; D not resolved. The germline V gene encodes CDR1 SGDLS and CDR2 YYNGEE. V was shortened by 2 bases and J by 0 bases, with 8 bases between the two germline ends. CDR3 length: 14 residues. The DNA for the CDR3 is TGTGCCAGCAGCGTCGACATGTTGAACACTGAAGCTTTCTTT. Translation: CASSVDMLNTEAFF.

The chain employs TRBV29-1 and TRBJ2-1; TRBD2 matches 10 bases. Germline assignment: CDR1 SQVTM and CDR2 ANQGSEA. Unmatched junction bases numbered 2, after V lost 4 bases and J lost 2 bases. This CDR3 region has 14 residues. The CDR3 DNA reads as TGCAGCGTTGCACTAGCGGGGACCTACAATGAGCAGTTCTTC. This encodes CSVALAGTYNEQFF.

This chain connects TRBV19 to TRBJ1-5, with 7 bases identical to TRBD1. The CDR3 has 15 residues. The junction had 9 bases not matched to a gene; V was cut back by 4 bases and J by 6 bases. Germline CDR1 reads LNHDA; CDR2 reads SQIVND (reference sequence). CDR3 residues: CASSTDREGGQPQHF. Written as DNA, the CDR3 is TGTGCCAGTAGTACCGACAGGGAGGGAGGTCAGCCCCAGCATTTT.

The chain couples TRBV9 to TRBJ2-5; D remains ambiguous. The CDR3 length is 13 residues. Germline CDR1 and CDR2: SGDLS and YYNGEE. V lost 4 bases to trimming and J lost 7 bases, with 14 bases between them. Here the CDR3 DNA reads TGTGCCAGCAGCCCTGGGGATCTCGTGACCCAGTACTTC. The encoded protein is CASSPGDLVTQYF.